One and the same sample provided the 12 T cell receptor beta chains below, sequenced in a study of T cells in localized non-small cell lung cancer. Only in-frame clones appear in the TCRdb table, and some are missing; sequencing was by immunoSEQ multiplex PCR. The table shows tens of thousands of clones, with more than 85% occurring only once. Sequences were derived from peripheral blood, sampled before any cancer treatment. All receptors come from a male donor at least 60 years old with stage I squamous cell lung carcinoma.

The V gene is TRBV6-6, the J gene TRBJ1-1, with D tentatively TRBD1 (5 bases). Trimming left V 7 bases short and J 3 bases short, with 15 bases between. The germline CDR1 and CDR2 sequences are MNHNY and SVGAGI (reference sequence). CDR3 length: 14 residues. CDR3 nucleotide sequence: TGTGCCAGCAAAGGGGATTGGAGATACACTGAAGCTTTCTTT. This codes for CASKGDWRYTEAFF.

The rearrangement links TRBV11-2 to TRBJ2-7; TRBD2 matches 7 bases. The CDR3 consists of 16 residues. From germline, CDR1 is SGHAT and CDR2 FQNNGV. Trimming removed 6 bases from V and 4 bases from J; junction bases left unmatched: 15. CDR3 loop: CASSIRGSSVIYEQYF. CDR3 DNA: TGTGCCAGCAGTATCCGCGGGAGTTCGGTTATTTACGAGCAGTACTTC. Full variable domain (missing parts from reference TRBV11-2 and TRBJ2-7): EAGVAQSPRYKIIEKRQSVAFWCNPISGHATLYWYQQILGQGPKLLIQFQNNGVVDDSQLPKDRFSAERLKGVDSTLKIQPAKLEDSAVYLCASSIRGSSVIYEQYFGPGTRLTVT.

V is TRBV10-3 and J is TRBJ1-1; D not resolved. The CDR3 totals 13 residues. Germline CDR1 and CDR2: ENHRY and SYGVKD. The CDR3 loop reads CAARPGAYTEAFF. The DNA of the CDR3 is TGTGCTGCCCGGCCCGGAGCTTACACTGAAGCTTTCTTT.

This chain joins TRBV6-5 and TRBJ1-6, with TRBD1 matching 9 bases. The germline V gene has CDR1 MNHEY and CDR2 SVGAGI. The CDR3 has 16 amino acids. V dropped 2 bases and J dropped 7; count of bases not matched to a gene: 6. This chain's CDR3 is CASSYGTGNRNSPLHF. The CDR3 nucleotides are TGTGCCAGCAGTTACGGGACAGGGAATCGGAATTCACCCCTCCACTTT.

V usage is TRBV5-4 and J usage is TRBJ2-1; D may be TRBD2 (6 bases). Germline-derived CDR1 and CDR2 are SGHNT and YYREEE (reference sequence). The CDR3 totals 15 residues. V lost 0 bases to trimming and J lost 6 bases, with 13 bases between them. The CDR3 region is CASSLDQGGVNEQFF. CDR3 nucleotide sequence: TGTGCCAGCAGCTTGGATCAGGGAGGAGTCAATGAGCAGTTCTTC.

This clone was counted a few times. The chain has TRBV14 and TRBJ1-3; 8 nucleotides agree with TRBD1. Germline values: CDR1 SGHDN, CDR2 FVKESK. Trimming at V came to 4 bases and at J to 2 bases, leaving 1 base not matched to a gene. This CDR3 is 14 amino acids long. The CDR3 DNA follows: TGTGCCAGCAGCCGGGACAGGCCTGGAAACACCATATATTTT. It codes for CASSRDRPGNTIYF.

The chain is built from TRBV19 and TRBJ2-3; D gene unclear. This CDR3 is 14 amino acids long. CDR1 LNHDA and CDR2 SQIVND come from the germline V gene (reference sequence). The V and J ends lost 5 bases and 2 bases respectively, with 11 bases between them. The CDR3 region is CASSRGLATDTQYF. The CDR3 DNA is TGTGCCAGTAGTCGTGGGCTTGCCACAGATACGCAGTATTTT.

The rearrangement links TRBV11-2 to TRBJ2-1, with TRBD2 identical over 10 bases. Germline V gene lookup returns CDR1 SGHAT and CDR2 FQNNGV. The CDR3 loop spans 17 amino acids. The V gene end was trimmed by 5 bases and the J gene end by 6 bases; junction bases not matched to a gene: 13. CDR3 DNA sequence: TGTGCCAGCAGCGACCCCCTGAGGAGCGGGGGGGCCAATGAGCAGTTCTTC. The encoded protein is CASSDPLRSGGANEQFF.

This clone was detected only once. This sequence joins TRBV5-1 and TRBJ1-4; D is unresolved. Trimming removed 2 bases at V and 7 bases at J, with 12 bases between. Germline CDR1 SGHRS, CDR2 YFSETQ. There are 14 residues in the CDR3. CDR3 in DNA: TGCGCCAGCAGCTTCGGGGAGTTTGGTGAAAAACTGTTTTTT. Protein sequence: CASSFGEFGEKLFF.

CDR3 nucleotides: TGTGCCAGCAGCTCCGAAGCGGGACGCTCCTACGAGCAGTACTTC. Encoded protein: CASSSEAGRSYEQYF. The V and J genes are TRBV7-2 and TRBJ2-7; 7 bases match TRBD2. The ends lost 4 bases at V and 0 bases at J; junction bases unmatched: 6. CDR1 and CDR2 (germline): SGHTA, FQGNSA. The CDR3 has 15 amino acids.

J is TRBJ2-2 and V is TRBV6-4; the match to TRBD1 covers 7 bases. Trimming removed 9 bases from V and 2 bases from J; junction bases left unmatched: 6. CDR1 is MRHNA and CDR2 is SNTAGT in the germline V gene. The CDR3 has 14 amino acids. CDR3 sequence reads: CASRGQQNTGELFF. The CDR3 region has the DNA TGTGCCAGTAGGGGACAGCAAAACACCGGGGAGCTGTTTTTT.

This clone was observed once. J is TRBJ2-7 and V is TRBV5-4; D tentatively reads TRBD1 or TRBD2 (5 bases each). Germline V gene sequence: CDR1 SGHNT, CDR2 YYREEE (reference sequence). The germline V and J ends were trimmed by 5 bases and 4 bases, with 16 bases remaining between them. The CDR3 totals 14 residues. The chain's CDR3 is CASSSPGTTYEQYF. For the CDR3, the DNA is TGTGCCAGCAGTTCGCCGGGGACCACGTACGAGCAGTACTTC.